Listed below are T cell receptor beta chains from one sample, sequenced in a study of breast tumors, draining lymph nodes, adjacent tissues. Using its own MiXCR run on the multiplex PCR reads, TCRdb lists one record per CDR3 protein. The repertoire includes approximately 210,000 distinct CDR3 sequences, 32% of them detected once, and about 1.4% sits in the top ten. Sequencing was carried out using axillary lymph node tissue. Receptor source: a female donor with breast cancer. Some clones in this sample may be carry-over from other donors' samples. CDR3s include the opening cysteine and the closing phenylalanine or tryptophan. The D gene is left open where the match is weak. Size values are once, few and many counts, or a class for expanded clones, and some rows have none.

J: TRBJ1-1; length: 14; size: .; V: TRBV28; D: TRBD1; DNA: TGTGCCAGCAGTCTTACAGGGGGTTGGACTGAAGCTTTCTTT; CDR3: CASSLTGGWTEAFF
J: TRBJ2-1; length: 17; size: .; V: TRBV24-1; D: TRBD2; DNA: TGTGCCACCAGGGAAATCGGGACTAGCGGGCCTACAAATGAGCATTCCTTC; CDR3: CATREIGTSGPTNEHSF
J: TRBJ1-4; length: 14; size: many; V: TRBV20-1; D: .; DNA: TGCAGTGCTAGTGCGCAGACTGGGTCGGTAAAACTGTTTTTT; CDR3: CSASAQTGSVKLFF
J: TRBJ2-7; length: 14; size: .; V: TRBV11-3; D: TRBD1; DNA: TGTGCTAGCAGCTCGGGACAGGGGGCAAACGAGCAGTACTTC; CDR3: CASSSGQGANEQYF
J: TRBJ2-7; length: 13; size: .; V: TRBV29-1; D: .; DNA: TGCAGCGTTTTGCATAACACGGGATACGAGCAGTACTTC; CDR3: CSVLHNTGYEQYF
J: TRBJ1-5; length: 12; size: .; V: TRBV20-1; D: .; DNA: TGCAGTGCTAGCGGGGGGGGAGAGACCCAGCATTTT; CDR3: CSASGGGETQHF
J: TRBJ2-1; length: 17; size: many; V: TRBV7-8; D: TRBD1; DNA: TGTGCCAGCAGCTCCCCTTTTTCCGGGACAGGTGGCAATGAGCAGTTCTTC; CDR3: CASSSPFSGTGGNEQFF
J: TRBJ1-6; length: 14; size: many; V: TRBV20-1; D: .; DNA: TGCAGTGCTAGAGTTCCAGGGGACAATTCACCCCTCCACTTT; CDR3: CSARVPGDNSPLHF
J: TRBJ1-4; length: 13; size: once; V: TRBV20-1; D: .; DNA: TGCAGTGCTATGAGCGGGAGGGGCGAAAAACTGTTTTTT; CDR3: CSAMSGRGEKLFF
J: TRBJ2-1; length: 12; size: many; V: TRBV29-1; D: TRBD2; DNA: TGCAGCGTTGAGACTAGCGGGGATGAGCAGTTCTTC; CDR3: CSVETSGDEQFF
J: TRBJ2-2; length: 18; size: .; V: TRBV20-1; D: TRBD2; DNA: TGCAGTGCTAGAGATCGCTCTAGCGGGACCCCGAGAACCGGGGAGCTGTTTTTT; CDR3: CSARDRSSGTPRTGELFF
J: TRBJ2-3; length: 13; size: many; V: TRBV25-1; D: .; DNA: TGTGCCAGCAGACCTCCCGGCCGAGATACGCAGTATTTT; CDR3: CASRPPGRDTQYF
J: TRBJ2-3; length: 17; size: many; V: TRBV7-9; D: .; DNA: TGTGCCAGCAGCTTAGCGGTGCAAGGGGGTAGACCAGATACGCAGTATTTT; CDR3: CASSLAVQGGRPDTQYF
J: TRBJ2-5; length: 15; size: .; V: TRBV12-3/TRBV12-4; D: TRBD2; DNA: TGTGCCAGCAGTCCCCAGGGACGAGCGGGAGAAATCCAGTACTTC; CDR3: CASSPQGRAGEIQYF
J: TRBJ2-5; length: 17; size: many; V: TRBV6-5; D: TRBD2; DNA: TGTGCCAGCAGTTACCCGTCATCTAGCGGGTACCAAGAGACCCAGTACTTC; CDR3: CASSYPSSSGYQETQYF
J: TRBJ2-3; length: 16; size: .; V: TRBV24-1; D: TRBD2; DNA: TGTGCCACCAGTGATTCGACTAGCGGGAGCCCAGATACGCAGTATTTT; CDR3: CATSDSTSGSPDTQYF
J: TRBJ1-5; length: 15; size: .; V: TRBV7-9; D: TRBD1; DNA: TGTGCCACCAGCACCGGGACAGGGGGCAGGCAGCCCCAGCATTTT; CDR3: CATSTGTGGRQPQHF
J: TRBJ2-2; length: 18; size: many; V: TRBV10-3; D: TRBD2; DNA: TGTGCCATCAGTGAGCGACGTATAGCGGGAGGGCTTGCCGGGGAGCTGTTTTTT; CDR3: CAISERRIAGGLAGELFF
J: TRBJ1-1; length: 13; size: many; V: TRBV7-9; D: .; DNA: TGTGCCAGCAGTAGGGACCCGAACACTGAAGCTTTCTTT; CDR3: CASSRDPNTEAFF
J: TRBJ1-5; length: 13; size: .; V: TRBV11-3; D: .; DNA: TGTGCCAGCAGCTTAGAGCCCAATCAGCCCCAGCATTTT; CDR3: CASSLEPNQPQHF
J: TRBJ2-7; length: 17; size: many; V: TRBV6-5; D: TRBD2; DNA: TGTGCCAGCAGACCCTCGTGGGTGGGCGGGGGACCCTACGAGCAGTACTTC; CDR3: CASRPSWVGGGPYEQYF
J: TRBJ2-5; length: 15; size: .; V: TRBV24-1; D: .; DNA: TGTGCCACCAGTGATTTGGGTGGTGGGGGAGAGACCCAGTACTTC; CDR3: CATSDLGGGGETQYF
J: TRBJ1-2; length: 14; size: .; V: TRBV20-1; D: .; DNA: TGCAGTGCTAGAGTACGTCAGGGGATCTATGGCTACACCTTC; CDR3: CSARVRQGIYGYTF
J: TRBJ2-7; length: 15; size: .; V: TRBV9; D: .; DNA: TGTGCCAGCAGCGTTGGGTCGGGCCCTGAGACCGAGCAGTACTTC; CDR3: CASSVGSGPETEQYF
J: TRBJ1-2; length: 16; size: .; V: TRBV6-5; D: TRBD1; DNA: TGTGCCAGCAGTCACTCCACAGGACAGGGTCCCCATGGCTACACCTTC; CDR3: CASSHSTGQGPHGYTF
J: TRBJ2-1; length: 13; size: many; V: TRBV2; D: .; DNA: TGTGCCAGCAGTGAAGCGAGGGGTAGTGAGCAGTTCTTC; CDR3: CASSEARGSEQFF
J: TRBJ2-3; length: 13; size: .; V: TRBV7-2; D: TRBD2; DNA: TGTGCCAGCAGCCTAAGCGGGAGGGAGGAGCAGTATTTT; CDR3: CASSLSGREEQYF
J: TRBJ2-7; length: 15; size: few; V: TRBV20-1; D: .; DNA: TGCAGTGCTAGCGGCCTTCTCTACAGGTGGTACGAGCAGTACTTC; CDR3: CSASGLLYRWYEQYF
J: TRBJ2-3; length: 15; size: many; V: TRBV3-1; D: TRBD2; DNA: TGTGCCAGCAGCTCGACTAGCGGGAGTGCAGATACGCAGTATTTT; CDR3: CASSSTSGSADTQYF
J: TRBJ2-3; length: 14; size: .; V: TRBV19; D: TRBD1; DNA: TGTGCCAGTAGTGGGACAGCTAGCACAGATACGCAGTATTTT; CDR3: CASSGTASTDTQYF
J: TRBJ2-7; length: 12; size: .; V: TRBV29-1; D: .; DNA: TGCAGCTTAGATGTGCTGTCCTACGAGCAGTACTTC; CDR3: CSLDVLSYEQYF
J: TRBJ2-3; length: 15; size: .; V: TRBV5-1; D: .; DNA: TGCGCCGGCAGCTTGAACGGGGACCTCACAGATACGCAGTATTTT; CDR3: CAGSLNGDLTDTQYF
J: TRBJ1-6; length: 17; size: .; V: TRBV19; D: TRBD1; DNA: TGTGCCAGTAGCGGGGGCAGGGGGACAGATTATAATTCACCCCTCCACTTT; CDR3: CASSGGRGTDYNSPLHF
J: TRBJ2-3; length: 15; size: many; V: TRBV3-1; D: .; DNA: TGTGCCAGCAGTCATACCAGGCTTGGCACAGATACGCAGTATTTT; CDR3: CASSHTRLGTDTQYF
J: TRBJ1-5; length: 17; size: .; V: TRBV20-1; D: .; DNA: TGCAGTGCTAGACAGCCGGGGTCAAGGGGCTGGGAGCAGCCCCAGCATTTT; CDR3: CSARQPGSRGWEQPQHF
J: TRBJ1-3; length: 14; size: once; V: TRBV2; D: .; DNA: TGTGCCAGCAGCGGACTGAGCTCTGGAAACACCATATATTTT; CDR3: CASSGLSSGNTIYF
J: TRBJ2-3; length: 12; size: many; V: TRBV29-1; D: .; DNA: TGCAGCGCCCAGGGAGCCACAGATACGCAGTATTTT; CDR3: CSAQGATDTQYF
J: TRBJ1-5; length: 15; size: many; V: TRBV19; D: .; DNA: TGTGCCAGTAGGGACCCCAGTGCTGGCAATCAGCCCCAGCATTTT; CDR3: CASRDPSAGNQPQHF
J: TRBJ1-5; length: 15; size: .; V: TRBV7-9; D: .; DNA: TGTGCCAGCCAACCCGTAAGGATGAGCAATCAGCCCCAGCATTTT; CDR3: CASQPVRMSNQPQHF
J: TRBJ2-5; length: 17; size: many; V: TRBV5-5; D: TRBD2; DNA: TGTGCCAGCAGCCCCGTACGCGGGAGGGTCGGAGGAGAGACCCAGTACTTC; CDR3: CASSPVRGRVGGETQYF
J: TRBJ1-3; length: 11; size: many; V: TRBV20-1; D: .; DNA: TGCAGTGCTATAAGTGGAAACACCATATATTTT; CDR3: CSAISGNTIYF
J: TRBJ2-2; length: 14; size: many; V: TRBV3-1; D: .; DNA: TGTGCCAGCAGCCCCAGGCCAAGCACCGGGGAGCTGTTTTTT; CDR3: CASSPRPSTGELFF
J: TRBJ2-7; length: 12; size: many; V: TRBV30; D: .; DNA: TGTGCCTGGGGCAACCCGGGAATCGAGCAGTACTTC; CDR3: CAWGNPGIEQYF
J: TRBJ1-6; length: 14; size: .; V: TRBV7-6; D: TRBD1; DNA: TGTGCCAGCAGCTTGACAGGGGGTTACTCACCCCTCCACTTT; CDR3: CASSLTGGYSPLHF
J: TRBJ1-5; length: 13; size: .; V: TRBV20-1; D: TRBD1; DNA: TGCGGTGCTAGAGATCAGGGGGGAGGGCCCCAGCATTTT; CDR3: CGARDQGGGPQHF
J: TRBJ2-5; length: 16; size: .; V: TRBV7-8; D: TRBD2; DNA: TGTGCCAACAGCTTCGGAAGTACTAGCGGGAACAATGTGCAGTACTTC; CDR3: CANSFGSTSGNNVQYF
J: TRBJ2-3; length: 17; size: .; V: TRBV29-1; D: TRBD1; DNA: TGCAGCGTCGAGGGATCCGGGACAGGGGGCCCCACAGATACGCAGTATTTT; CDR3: CSVEGSGTGGPTDTQYF